Given below is one T cell receptor (beta chain) in context. Its antigen is unidentified. Use of 60 Vbeta and 13 Jbeta primers characterized the PCR. Method: immunoSEQ multiplex PCR; TCRdb's copy keeps in-frame clones and lacks some. The sample holds 200,000 to 250,000 clones, approximately 68% seen once. This record comes from a study of cytomegalovirus exposure and HLA in healthy donors. Whole-study findings and limits: Presence/absence results assume similar sequencing depth per donor, which may not hold. Earlier analysis looked at TCR beta V segments, and most were productive about 87% or about 30% of the time. A later analysis found TCR association rates differed by HLA locus, highest for DRB1 and lowest for HLA-C.

Healthy bone marrow donors made up the cohort. CDR1 SGHRS and CDR2 YFSETQ come from the germline V gene. Trimming shortened V by 5 bases and J by 1 base, and 15 bases separated the two germline ends. The CDR3 consists of 15 residues. The sequence was obtained from a woman aged 25 to 39 in good health and CMV-seronegative. The rearrangement uses TRBV5-1 and TRBJ1-1; TRBD1 is a possible D gene (5 bases). The sample consisted of PBMCs. CDR3 sequence: CASSDSGTPNTEAFF. Here the CDR3 DNA reads TGCGCCAGCAGTGACTCCGGGACTCCGAACACTGAAGCTTTCTTT. Full variable domain (rest looked up from reference TRBV5-1 and TRBJ1-1): KAGVTQTPRYLIKTRGQQVTLSCSPISGHRSVSWYQQTPGQGLQFLFEYFSETQRNKGNFPGRFSGRQFSNSRSEMNVSTLELGDSALYLCASSDSGTPNTEAFFGQGTRLTVV.